The 9 T cell receptor beta chains below were found in one sample sequenced in a study of T cell repertoires in cytomegalovirus infection. Each CDR3 protein is one row after TCRdb ran MiXCR on the reads. The repertoire includes about 740,000 distinct CDR3 sequences, 35% to 40% of them detected once, and roughly 2.9% sits in the top ten. Specimen: PBMCs. The receptor source for this set is a human donor in good health (CMV status not recorded). Some clones in this sample may be carry-over from other donors' samples.

The chain carries TRBV12-3 or TRBV12-4 and TRBJ2-1, with D perhaps matching TRBD2 (5 bases). Trimming cost V 6 bases and J 9 bases, with 21 bases left between them. The CDR3 extends over 15 amino acids. The CDR3 spells CASSRGIFGSPEQFF. DNA of the CDR3: TGTGCCAGCAGCCGAGGGATTTTTGGGTCTCCTGAGCAGTTCTTC.

The J gene is TRBJ2-7, the V gene TRBV3-1; TRBD2 matches 10 bases. CDR3 length equals 14 residues. CDR1 LGHDT and CDR2 YNNKEL come from the germline V gene (reference sequence). Germline trimming cut 1 base from V and 6 bases from J; bases unmatched to any gene: 3. In DNA form, the CDR3 reads TGTGCCAGCAGCCAAGCAGCGGGAGGGATCGAGCAGTACTTC. It specifies CASSQAAGGIEQYF.

V gene TRBV5-1 combines with J gene TRBJ2-1, with 16 bases aligning to TRBD2. Trimming took 3 bases from V and 6 from J; bases not matched to a gene: 3. The CDR3 consists of 16 residues. Germline V gene sequence: CDR1 SGHRS, CDR2 YFSETQ. The CDR3 bases are TGCGCCAGCAGCTCGGGACTAGCGGGGGGGGGCAATGAGCAGTTCTTC. Protein product: CASSSGLAGGGNEQFF.

V gene TRBV12-3 or TRBV12-4 combines with J gene TRBJ2-3, with TRBD2 as a possible D gene (6 bases). Trimming stripped 4 bases from V and 2 bases from J, with 7 bases between. CDR3 size: 13 residues. CDR3 DNA sequence: TGTGCCAGCAGTTCGGGGGACACAGATACGCAGTATTTT. As protein: CASSSGDTDTQYF.

This chain connects TRBV19 to TRBJ1-2, with a weak D call TRBD1 (6 bases). Per germline, CDR1 LNHDA and CDR2 SQIVND (reference sequence). V was clipped by 8 bases and J by 0 bases, with 19 bases between them. The CDR3 is made up of 16 amino acids. CDR3 sequence: CASFNAPGHPNYGYTF. The CDR3 bases are TGTGCCAGTTTTAATGCCCCGGGACACCCTAACTATGGCTACACCTTC.

This clonotype was seen many times. The chain has TRBV7-9 and TRBJ1-4, with D uncertain. Looked up from germline, CDR1 is SEHNR and CDR2 is FQNEAQ (reference sequence). CDR3 length: 12 amino acids. Trimming pared 5 bases from V and 7 bases from J, leaving 8 bases between. The DNA of the CDR3 is TGTGCCAGCAGCCCACCTGGTGAAAAACTGTTTTTT. Its protein product is CASSPPGEKLFF.

The chain recombines TRBV6-2 or TRBV6-3 with TRBJ2-7; D not certain. V lost 1 base, J lost 3 bases, and 7 bases lay in between. In germline, CDR1 is MNHEY, CDR2 SVGEGT. The CDR3 loop spans 13 amino acids. CDR3 loop: CASSYFYNYEQYF. CDR3 nucleotides: TGTGCCAGCAGTTACTTCTACAACTACGAGCAGTACTTC.

This chain links TRBV20-1 with TRBJ2-5; 11 bases fit TRBD1. This CDR3 has 16 residues. Germline loops: CDR1 DFQATT, CDR2 SNEGSKA (reference sequence). With 0 bases clipped from V and 1 base from J, the junction kept 4 bases outside the gene matches. CDR3 protein: CSARDGDRGFQETQYF. CDR3 DNA: TGCAGTGCTAGAGATGGGGACAGGGGGTTCCAAGAGACCCAGTACTTC.

On this clonotype itself: The conserved closing phenylalanine or tryptophan is absent in this CDR3, likely reflecting a read error. The CDR3 bases are TGTGCCAGCGGCCGGCCTAGCGGGAGTAATGAGCAGTTCTGC. Translation: CASGRPSGSNEQFC. The chain is built from TRBV7-2 and TRBJ2-1, with 10 bases fitting TRBD2. CDR3 length equals 14 residues. J gave up 7 bases and V 8 bases, and 8 bases lay outside the gene matches. Per the germline V gene, CDR1 is SGHTA and CDR2 is FQGNSA.